Described below is a single T cell receptor (beta chain) sequence and its context. The CDR3 has 13 residues. Trimming shortened V by 1 base and J by 1 base, and 5 bases separated the two germline ends. CDR1 is SGHRS, CDR2 YFSETQ, per germline. These data originate in a study of patients and donors after allogeneic stem cell transplantation. Each CDR3 protein gets one entry after TCRdb re-called the RT-PCR reads with MiXCR. The sample has some 880,000 distinct CDR3 sequences, roughly 17% seen once. The sample taken for sequencing was blood, either unsorted or a sorted T cell fraction (not recorded which). This chain links TRBV5-1 with TRBJ1-1; D is ambiguous. The receptor was derived from a human donor who was either an allogeneic HSCT recipient or a stem cell or donor lymphocyte infusion donor (not recorded which). It is not recorded whose cells these are; they may come from a transplant donor. The CDR3 DNA follows: TGCGCCAGCAGCTTGCACACGAACACTGAAGCTTTCTTT. Amino acid sequence: CASSLHTNTEAFF.